Listed here are 5 T cell receptor beta chains from one sample, sequenced in a study of PD-1 blockade in classical Hodgkin lymphoma. All the patients suffered relapse after autologous stem cell transplantation, and brentuximab vedotin exposure differed. The protocol was immunoSEQ multiplex PCR, while the TCRdb copy is restricted to in-frame clones and leaves out a portion. The sample records roughly 140,000 clones, less than 80% being singletons. This specimen consisted of peripheral blood mononuclear cells (PBMCs), obtained before the second cycle of nivolumab. The receptors derive from a human donor with classical Hodgkin lymphoma.

In this sample, this clone turned up many times. The rearrangement links TRBV18 to TRBJ1-2; TRBD1 aligns across 9 bases. The CDR3 consists of 15 residues. Germline values: CDR1 KGHSH, CDR2 LQKENI. V lost 3 bases and J lost 2; bases outside the gene matches: 4. The CDR3 reads CASSPVQGANYGYTF. The CDR3 DNA reads TGTGCCAGCTCACCCGTACAGGGGGCGAACTATGGCTACACCTTC.

V usage is TRBV6-5 and J usage is TRBJ1-1, with 9 positions matching TRBD1. The V gene end was trimmed by 2 bases and the J gene end by 5 bases; junction bases not matched to a gene: 3. CDR1 is MNHEY and CDR2 is SVGAGI in the germline V gene. The CDR3 is made up of 14 amino acids. CDR3 residues: CASSYPGQGTEAFF. The CDR3 nucleotides are TGTGCCAGCAGTTACCCGGGACAGGGTACTGAAGCTTTCTTT.

This sequence joins TRBV30 and TRBJ2-7, with 7 bases matching TRBD1. There are 16 residues in the CDR3. Per germline, CDR1 GTSNPN and CDR2 SVGIG (reference sequence). V lost 3 bases and J lost 3; bases outside the gene matches: 14. The CDR3, as DNA: TGTGCCTGGAGCCAGACGTCGGACAGGCATTACTACGAGCAGTACTTC. This sequence encodes CAWSQTSDRHYYEQYF.

The chain employs TRBV6-6 and TRBJ2-7; D perhaps matches TRBD2 (5 bases). CDR1 MNHNY and CDR2 SVGAGI come from the germline V gene (reference sequence). Trimming removed 2 bases from V and 2 bases from J, with 10 bases in between. This CDR3 contains 14 residues. The CDR3 here is CASSYRYGTYEQYF. CDR3 in DNA: TGTGCCAGCAGTTACAGGTACGGGACCTACGAGCAGTACTTC.

The CDR3 is CASSVVSGVNEQFF. Here the CDR3 DNA reads TGTGCCAGCAGCGTAGTTAGCGGGGTAAACGAGCAGTTCTTC. The chain has TRBV9 and TRBJ2-1, with TRBD2 matching 8 bases. The germline gives CDR1 SGDLS, CDR2 YYNGEE. This CDR3 is built from 14 residues. J was trimmed by 10 bases and V by 0 bases; bases with no gene match: 6. Supplemented by reference TRBV9 and TRBJ2-1, the full variable domain reads DSGVTQTPKHLITATGQRVTLRCSPRSGDLSVYWYQQSLDQGLQFLIQYYNGEERAKGNILERFSAQQFPDLHSELNLSSLELGDSALYFCASSVVSGVNEQFFGPGTRLTVL.